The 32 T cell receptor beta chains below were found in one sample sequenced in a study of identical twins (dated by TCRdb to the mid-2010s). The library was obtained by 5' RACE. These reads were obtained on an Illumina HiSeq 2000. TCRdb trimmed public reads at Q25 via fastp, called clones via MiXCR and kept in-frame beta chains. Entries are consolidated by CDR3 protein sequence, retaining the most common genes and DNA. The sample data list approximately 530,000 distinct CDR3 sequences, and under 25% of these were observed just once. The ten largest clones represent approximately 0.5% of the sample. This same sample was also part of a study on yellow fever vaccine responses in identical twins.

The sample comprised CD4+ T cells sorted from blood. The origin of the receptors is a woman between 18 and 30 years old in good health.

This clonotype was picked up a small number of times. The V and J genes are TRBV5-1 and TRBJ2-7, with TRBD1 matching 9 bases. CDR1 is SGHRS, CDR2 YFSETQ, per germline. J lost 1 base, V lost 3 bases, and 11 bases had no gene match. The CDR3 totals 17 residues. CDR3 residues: CASSSVPPGQGSYEQYF. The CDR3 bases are TGCGCCAGCAGCTCGGTGCCACCGGGACAGGGTTCCTACGAGCAGTACTTC.

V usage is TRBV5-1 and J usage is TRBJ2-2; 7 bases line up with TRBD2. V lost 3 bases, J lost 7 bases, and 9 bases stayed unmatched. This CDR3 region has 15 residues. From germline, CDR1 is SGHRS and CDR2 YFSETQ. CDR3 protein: CASSSGGSSGGELFF. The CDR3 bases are TGCGCCAGCAGCTCTGGGGGGTCTAGCGGCGGGGAGCTGTTTTTT. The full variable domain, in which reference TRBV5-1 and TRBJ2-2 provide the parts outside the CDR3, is KAGVTQTPRYLIKTRGQQVTLSCSPISGHRSVSWYQQTPGQGLQFLFEYFSETQRNKGNFPGRFSGRQFSNSRSEMNVSTLELGDSALYLCASSSGGSSGGELFFGEGSRLTVL.

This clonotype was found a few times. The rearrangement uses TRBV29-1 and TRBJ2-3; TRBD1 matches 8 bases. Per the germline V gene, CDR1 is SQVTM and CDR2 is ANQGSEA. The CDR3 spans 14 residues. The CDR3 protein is CRVATGEGTDTQYF. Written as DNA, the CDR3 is TGCAGAGTCGCGACAGGGGAGGGCACAGATACGCAGTATTTT.

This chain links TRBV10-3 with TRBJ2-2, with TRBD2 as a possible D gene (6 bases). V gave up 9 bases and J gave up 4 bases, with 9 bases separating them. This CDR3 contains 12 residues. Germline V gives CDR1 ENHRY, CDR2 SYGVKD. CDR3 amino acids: CAMKAGTGELFF. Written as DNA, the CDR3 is TGTGCCATGAAAGCGGGCACCGGGGAGCTGTTTTTT.

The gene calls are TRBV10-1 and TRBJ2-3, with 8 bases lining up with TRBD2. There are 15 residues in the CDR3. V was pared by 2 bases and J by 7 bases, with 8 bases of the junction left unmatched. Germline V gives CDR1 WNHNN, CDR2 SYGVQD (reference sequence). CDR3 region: CASSEVGSGGNTQYF. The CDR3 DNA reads TGCGCCAGCAGTGAGGTTGGTTCGGGAGGGAATACGCAGTATTTT.

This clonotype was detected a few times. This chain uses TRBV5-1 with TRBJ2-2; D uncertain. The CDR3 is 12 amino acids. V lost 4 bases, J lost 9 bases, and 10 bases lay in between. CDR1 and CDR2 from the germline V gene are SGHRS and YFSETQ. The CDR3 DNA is TGCGCCAGCAGCCAGGATGGTTGGGAGCTGTTTTTT. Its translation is CASSQDGWELFF.

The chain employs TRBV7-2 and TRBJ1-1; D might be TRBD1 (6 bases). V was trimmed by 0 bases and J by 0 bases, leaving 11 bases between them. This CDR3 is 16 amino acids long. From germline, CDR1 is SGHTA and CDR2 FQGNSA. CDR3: CASSLATGIMNTEAFF. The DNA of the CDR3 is TGTGCCAGCAGCTTAGCGACAGGAATCATGAACACTGAAGCTTTCTTT.

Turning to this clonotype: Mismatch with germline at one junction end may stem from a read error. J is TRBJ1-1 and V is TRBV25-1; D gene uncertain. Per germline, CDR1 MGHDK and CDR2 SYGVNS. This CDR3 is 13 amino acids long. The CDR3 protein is CASSEGGGLEALF. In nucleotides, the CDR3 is TGTGCCAGCAGTGAAGGCGGAGGGCTTGAAGCTTTATTT.

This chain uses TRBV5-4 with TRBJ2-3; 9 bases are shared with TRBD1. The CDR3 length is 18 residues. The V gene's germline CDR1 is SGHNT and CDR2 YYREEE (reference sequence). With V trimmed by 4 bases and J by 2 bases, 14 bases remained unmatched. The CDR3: CASSKGQGMVSHTDTQYF. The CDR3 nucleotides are TGTGCCAGCAGCAAAGGACAGGGGATGGTTTCCCACACAGATACGCAGTATTTT.

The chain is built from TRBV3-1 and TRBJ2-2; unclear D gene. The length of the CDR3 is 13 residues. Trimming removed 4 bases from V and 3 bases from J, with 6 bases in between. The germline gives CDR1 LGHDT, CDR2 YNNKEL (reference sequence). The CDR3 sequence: CASSRADTGELFF. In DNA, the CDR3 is TGTGCCAGCAGCCGGGCGGACACCGGGGAGCTGTTTTTT. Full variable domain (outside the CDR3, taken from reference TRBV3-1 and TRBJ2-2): DTAVSQTPKYLVTQMGNDKSIKCEQNLGHDTMYWYKQDSKKFLKIMFSYNNKELIINETVPNRFSPKSPDKAHLNLHINSLELGDSAVYFCASSRADTGELFFGEGSRLTVL.

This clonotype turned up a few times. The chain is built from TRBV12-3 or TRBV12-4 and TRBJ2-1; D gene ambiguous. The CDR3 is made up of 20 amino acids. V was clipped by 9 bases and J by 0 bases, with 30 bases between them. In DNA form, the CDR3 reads TGTGCCAGTTCCCGTGACGGGTACTACACAACCTCGAGCTCCTACAATGAGCAGTTCTTC. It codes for CASSRDGYYTTSSSYNEQFF.

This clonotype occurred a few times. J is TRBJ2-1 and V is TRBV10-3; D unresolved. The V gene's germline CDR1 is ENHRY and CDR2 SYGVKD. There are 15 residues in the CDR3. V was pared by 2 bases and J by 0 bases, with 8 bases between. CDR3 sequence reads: CAISELESSYNEQFF. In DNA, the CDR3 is TGTGCCATCAGTGAGCTTGAGAGCTCCTACAATGAGCAGTTCTTC.

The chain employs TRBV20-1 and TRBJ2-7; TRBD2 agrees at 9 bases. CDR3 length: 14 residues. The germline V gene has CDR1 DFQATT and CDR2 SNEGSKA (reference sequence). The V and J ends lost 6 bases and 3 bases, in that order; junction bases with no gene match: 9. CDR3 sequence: CSASTSGPVYEQYF. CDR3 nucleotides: TGCAGTGCCTCGACTAGCGGACCAGTCTACGAGCAGTACTTC.

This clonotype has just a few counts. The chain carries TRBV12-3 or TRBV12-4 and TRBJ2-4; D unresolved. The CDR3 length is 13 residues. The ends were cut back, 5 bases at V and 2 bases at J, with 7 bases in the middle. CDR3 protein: CASSGVPKNIQYF. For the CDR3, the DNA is TGTGCCAGCAGTGGGGTACCCAAAAACATTCAGTACTTC.

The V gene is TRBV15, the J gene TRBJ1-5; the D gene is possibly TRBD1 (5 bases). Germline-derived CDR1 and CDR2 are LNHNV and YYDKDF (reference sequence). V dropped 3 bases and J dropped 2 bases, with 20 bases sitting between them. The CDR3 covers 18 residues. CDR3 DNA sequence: TGTGCCACCAGCAGCGCCGGGACCCGCGAGGTTGGCAATCAGCCCCAGCATTTT. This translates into CATSSAGTREVGNQPQHF.

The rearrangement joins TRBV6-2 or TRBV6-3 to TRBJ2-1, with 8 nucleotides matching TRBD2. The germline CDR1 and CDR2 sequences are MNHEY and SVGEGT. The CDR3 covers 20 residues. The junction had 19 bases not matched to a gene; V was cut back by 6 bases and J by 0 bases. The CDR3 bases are TGTGCCAGCAGCCCCGCCGGGGGTCGGACTAGCACTAGCTCCTACAATGAGCAGTTCTTC. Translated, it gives CASSPAGGRTSTSSYNEQFF.

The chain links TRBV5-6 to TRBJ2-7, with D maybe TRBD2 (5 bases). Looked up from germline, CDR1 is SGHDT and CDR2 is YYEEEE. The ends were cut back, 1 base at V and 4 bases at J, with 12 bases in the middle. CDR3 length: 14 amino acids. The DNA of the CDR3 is TGTGCCAGCAGCTTGAAGGGCAGACTATACGAGCAGTACGTC. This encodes CASSLKGRLYEQYV.

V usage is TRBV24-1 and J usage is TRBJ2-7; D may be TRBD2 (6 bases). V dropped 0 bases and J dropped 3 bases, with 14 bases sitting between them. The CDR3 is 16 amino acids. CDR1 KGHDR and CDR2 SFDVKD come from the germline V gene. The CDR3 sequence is CATSDLQPSGLYEQYF. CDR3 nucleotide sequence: TGTGCCACCAGTGATTTGCAGCCCAGCGGGCTCTACGAGCAGTACTTC.

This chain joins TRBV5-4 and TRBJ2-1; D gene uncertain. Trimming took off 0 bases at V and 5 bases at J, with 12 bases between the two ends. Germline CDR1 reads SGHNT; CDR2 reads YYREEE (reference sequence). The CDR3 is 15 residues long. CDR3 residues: CASSLEADKHNEQFF. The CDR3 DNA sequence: TGTGCCAGCAGCTTGGAGGCAGATAAACACAATGAGCAGTTCTTC.

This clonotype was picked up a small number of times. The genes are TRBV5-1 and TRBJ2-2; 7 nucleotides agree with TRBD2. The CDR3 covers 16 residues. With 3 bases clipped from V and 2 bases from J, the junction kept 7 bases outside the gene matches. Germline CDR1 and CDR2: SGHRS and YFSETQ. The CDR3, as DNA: TGCGCCAGCAGCTATCAGGGACTACTAAACACCGGGGAGCTGTTTTTT. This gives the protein CASSYQGLLNTGELFF.

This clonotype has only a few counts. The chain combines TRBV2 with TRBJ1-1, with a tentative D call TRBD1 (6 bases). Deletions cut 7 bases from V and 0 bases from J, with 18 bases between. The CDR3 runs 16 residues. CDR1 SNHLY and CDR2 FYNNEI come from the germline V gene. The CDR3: CASTERWGRVNTEAFF. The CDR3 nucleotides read TGTGCCAGCACCGAGAGGTGGGGGCGGGTGAACACTGAAGCTTTCTTT.

The CDR3 DNA follows: TGTGCCAGCAGTGAGGGAACAACAGGGACGGTTGATCAGCCCCAGCATTTT. This translates into CASSEGTTGTVDQPQHF. This chain joins TRBV2 and TRBJ1-5; tentative D call: TRBD1 (6 bases). The V gene lost 3 bases and the J gene lost 5 bases, with 20 bases spanning the gap. There are 17 residues in the CDR3. The germline V gene encodes CDR1 SNHLY and CDR2 FYNNEI.

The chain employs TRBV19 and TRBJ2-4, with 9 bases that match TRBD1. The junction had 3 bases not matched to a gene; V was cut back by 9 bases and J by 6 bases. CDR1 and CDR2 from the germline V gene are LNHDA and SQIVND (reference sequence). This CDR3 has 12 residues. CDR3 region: CASTGGANIQYF. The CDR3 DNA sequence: TGTGCCAGCACAGGGGGCGCAAACATTCAGTACTTC.

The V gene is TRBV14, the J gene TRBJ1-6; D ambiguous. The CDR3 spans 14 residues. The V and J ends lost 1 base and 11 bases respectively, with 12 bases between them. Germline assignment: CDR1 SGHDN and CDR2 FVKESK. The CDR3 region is CASSQVWKGTPLHF. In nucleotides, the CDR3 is TGTGCCAGCAGCCAAGTCTGGAAGGGAACACCCCTCCACTTT.

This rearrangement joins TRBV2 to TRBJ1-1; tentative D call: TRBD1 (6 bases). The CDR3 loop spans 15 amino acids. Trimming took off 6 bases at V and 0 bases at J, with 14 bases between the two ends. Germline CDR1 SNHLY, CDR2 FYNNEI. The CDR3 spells CASSAPDRLNTEAFF. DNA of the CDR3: TGTGCCAGCAGCGCCCCGGACAGACTGAACACTGAAGCTTTCTTT. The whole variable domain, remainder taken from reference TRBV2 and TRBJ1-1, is EPEVTQTPSHQVTQMGQEVILRCVPISNHLYFYWYRQILGQKVEFLVSFYNNEISEKSEIFDDQFSVERPDGSNFTLKIRSTKLEDSAMYFCASSAPDRLNTEAFFGQGTRLTVV.

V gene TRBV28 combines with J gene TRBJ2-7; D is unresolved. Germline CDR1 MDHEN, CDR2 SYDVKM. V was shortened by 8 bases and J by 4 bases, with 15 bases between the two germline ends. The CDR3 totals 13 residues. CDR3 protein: CASQPPHLYEQYF. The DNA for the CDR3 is TGTGCCAGCCAGCCCCCCCATCTATACGAGCAGTACTTC.

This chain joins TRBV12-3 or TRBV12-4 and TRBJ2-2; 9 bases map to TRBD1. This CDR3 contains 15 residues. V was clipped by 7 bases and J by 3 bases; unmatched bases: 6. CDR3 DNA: TGTGCCAGCACCAGAACAGGGGGCTACACCGGGGAGCTGTTTTTT. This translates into CASTRTGGYTGELFF.

The CDR3 nucleotides read TGTGCCAGCAGCCGGCTGGGGACAGCCTCCTACGAGCAGTACTTC. Translation: CASSRLGTASYEQYF. The J gene is TRBJ2-7, the V gene TRBV14; 7 bases are shared with TRBD1. CDR1 is SGHDN and CDR2 is FVKESK in the germline V gene. The V and J ends lost 4 bases and 0 bases, in that order; junction bases with no gene match: 6. The CDR3 consists of 15 residues.

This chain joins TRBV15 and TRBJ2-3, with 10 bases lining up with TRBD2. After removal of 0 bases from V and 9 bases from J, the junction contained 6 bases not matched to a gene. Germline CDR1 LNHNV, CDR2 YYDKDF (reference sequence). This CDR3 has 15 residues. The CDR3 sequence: CATSRDAASGSTQYF. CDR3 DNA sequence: TGTGCCACCAGCAGAGATGCGGCTAGCGGGAGCACGCAGTATTTT.

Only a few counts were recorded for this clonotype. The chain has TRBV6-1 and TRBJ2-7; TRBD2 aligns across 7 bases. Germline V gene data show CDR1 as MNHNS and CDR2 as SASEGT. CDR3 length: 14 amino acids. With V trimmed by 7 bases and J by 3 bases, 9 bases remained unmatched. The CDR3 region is CASMSLAGDYEQYF. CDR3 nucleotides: TGTGCCAGCATGTCTCTGGCGGGAGACTACGAGCAGTACTTC.

The CDR3 nucleotides are TGTGCCAGCAGTTCCCTTAGGGAGGAGACCCAGTACTTC. Translated: CASSSLREETQYF. The chain links TRBV7-6 to TRBJ2-5; D is perhaps TRBD2 (5 bases). CDR3 length: 13 residues. Between the trimmed V and J ends, which lost 6 bases and 5 bases, there was a span of 13 bases. Looked up from germline, CDR1 is SGHVS and CDR2 is FNYEAQ.

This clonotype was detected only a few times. CDR3 amino acids: CASSLRGTSGRSSTDTQYF. The DNA of the CDR3 is TGTGCCAGCAGCTTACGCGGGACTAGCGGGAGGTCAAGCACAGATACGCAGTATTTT. This chain links TRBV7-3 with TRBJ2-3, with 15 nucleotides matching TRBD2. The V gene's germline CDR1 is SGHTA and CDR2 FQGTGA. With V trimmed by 2 bases and J by 0 bases, 6 bases remained unmatched. The CDR3 is 19 amino acids.